These T cell receptor beta chains were read from a single sample in a study of prognosis after radiotherapy for stage I lung cancer. TCRdb recomputed calls from the multiplex PCR reads with MiXCR, one row per CDR3 protein. This sample has over 10,000 distinct CDR3 sequences; around 50% occur once, and the top ten carry around a quarter. The sequencing used PBMCs, collected before or after stereotactic body radiation therapy (not recorded which). All receptors come from a donor aged 50 or older with non-small cell lung cancer. Both conserved end residues are trimmed from each CDR3. The order of the fields is V gene, CDR3 protein.

TRBV7-2,ASSFAVFGANVLT
TRBV29-1,SVKETGSWEKLF
TRBV30,AWTRAADGQPQH
TRBV14,ASSHSRGRTTDTQY
TRBV7-2,ASSLIRGYEQY
TRBV2,ASSVRSGDSYNEQF
TRBV29-1,SVVGLAGLRETQY
TRBV5-1,ASSFPNSYNEQF
TRBV7-9,ASSGGLARHEQY
TRBV30,AWTRGVGTNYGYT
TRBV3-1,ASTRQGNTGELF
TRBV3-1,ASSQEGRSGNTIY
TRBV20-1,SAGIRVAGTDTQY
TRBV19,ASSIGRGTEQF
TRBV19,AITSGTGELF
TRBV30,AWTPGLRPGEQY
TRBV20-1,SASLGEMQFVMNTEAF
TRBV6-1,ASSFDRDRETQY
TRBV12-3/TRBV12-4,ASSFFSGPLGQPQH
TRBV11-2,ASSLLYSGRDNEQF
TRBV20-1,SAREFRNTIY
TRBV6-9,ASSYSNNLTAKNIQY
TRBV12-3/TRBV12-4,ASSFSAQGSAINEKLF
TRBV6-1,ASSEGQGTGGELF
TRBV6-1,ASSETGRERMF
TRBV10-2,ASSAVAGGLDDQY
TRBV5-1,ASSYVGRKTGELF
TRBV28,AILPGDGTYEQY
TRBV6-1,ASSEELRTRLNTEAF
TRBV5-1,ASSLWLNEKF
TRBV5-1,ASSLASGLAGVYEQY
TRBV18,ASSQSRGNEKLF
TRBV5-4,ASSLDLAYEQY
TRBV5-5,ASSPDRGLHNEQF
TRBV2,AHRARGGHTQY
TRBV20-1,SARTAGGGKTQY
TRBV20-1,SVSRAGFYQPQH
TRBV28,ASSFIRETGKSIQY
TRBV10-3,AISPGTGGTKAGTQY
TRBV6-2/TRBV6-3,ASNPRLAGVDTQY
TRBV6-2/TRBV6-3,ASSELGGREYNEQF
TRBV20-1,SAQRTGYYGYT
TRBV7-9,ASSSQTALNTEAF
TRBV5-4,ASSPAGAQGSYNEQF
TRBV12-3/TRBV12-4,ASSSTRDSYQPQH
TRBV6-2/TRBV6-3,ASSQRLAGVPPDEHY
TRBV19,ASSIDRWQGPNTEAF
TRBV5-4,ASSTGLAETGELF
TRBV11-2,ASSIGGLSSYNEQF
TRBV6-1,ASSEILGFGAYEQY
TRBV7-2,ASSPRSSSGELF
TRBV2,ASRRGLAGIKNIQY
TRBV11-2,ASSLSGEQRNEQF
TRBV9,ASGGVDFRNEQF
TRBV2,ASRGQGNQPQH
TRBV18,ASSRTGGNSGANVLT
TRBV5-1,ARHPGQGYADTQY
TRBV3-1,ASSQDNGRTDTQY
TRBV7-2,ASSLGQGWANYGYT
TRBV7-9,AIRGCVTGELF